The clone carrying this T cell receptor beta chain has only one observation. The V end lost 1 base, the J end lost 2 bases, and 8 bases lay between the germline ends. Looked up from germline, CDR1 is GTSNPN and CDR2 is SVGIG (reference sequence). The CDR3 contains 13 residues. This record comes from a study of cytomegalovirus exposure and HLA in healthy donors. This PCR relied on a set of 60 Vbeta primers and 13 Jbeta primers. The protocol was immunoSEQ multiplex PCR, while the TCRdb copy is restricted to in-frame clones and leaves out a portion. Of 150,000 to 200,000 clones in the sample, approximately 70% were seen once.

The chain joins TRBV30 to TRBJ1-2, with D possibly TRBD1 on 5 matching bases. Sequencing used PBMCs. This sequence originates from a human donor in good health. The CDR3 DNA reads TGTGCCTGGAGTGCAGGGTACAACTATGGCTACACCTTC. This encodes CAWSAGYNYGYTF.